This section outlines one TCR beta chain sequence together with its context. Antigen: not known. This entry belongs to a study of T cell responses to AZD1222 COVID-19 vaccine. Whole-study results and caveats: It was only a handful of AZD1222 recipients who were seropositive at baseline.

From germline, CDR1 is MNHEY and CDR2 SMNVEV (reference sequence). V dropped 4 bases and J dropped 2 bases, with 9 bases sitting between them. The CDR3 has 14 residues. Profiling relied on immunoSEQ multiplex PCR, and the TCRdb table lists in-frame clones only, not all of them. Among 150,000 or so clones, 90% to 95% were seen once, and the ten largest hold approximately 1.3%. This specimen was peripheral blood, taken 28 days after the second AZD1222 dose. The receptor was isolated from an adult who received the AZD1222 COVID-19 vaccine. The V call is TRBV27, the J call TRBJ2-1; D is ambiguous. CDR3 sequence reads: CASSSSSTYNEQFF. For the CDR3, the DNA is TGTGCCAGCAGTTCTTCTAGTACCTACAATGAGCAGTTCTTC.